Sequencing of this T cell receptor (beta chain) was carried out in a study of T cell changes during pregnancy in multiple sclerosis. Profiled with immunoSEQ multiplex PCR; TCRdb holds only in-frame clones, not every one. The sample records 15,000 or so clones, around 89% being singletons. Only a few counts were recorded for this clone. Trimming shortened V by 3 bases and J by 2 bases, and 12 bases separated the two germline ends. Germline CDR1 is MRHNA and CDR2 is SNTAGT. CDR3 length: 15 residues. Sequenced here: CD8+ T cells from peripheral blood mononuclear cells, sampled in the second trimester of pregnancy. The TCR comes from a female donor in good health, enrolled as a control in a pregnancy study. The J gene is TRBJ2-3, the V gene TRBV6-4, with a tentative D call TRBD1 (5 bases). CDR3 sequence: CASSEGREVTDTQYF. CDR3 coding DNA: TGTGCCAGCAGTGAAGGCAGGGAAGTCACAGATACGCAGTATTTT.